This T cell receptor beta chain is from a study of T cells in Graves' hyperthyroidism and ophthalmopathy. TCR beta CDR3 sequences were amplified from RNA transcripts. The HTBI primer set served for first-round RT-PCR of the TCR CDR3. TCRdb passed the multiplex PCR reads through MiXCR, listing each CDR3 protein once. The sample consists of 650,000 to 850,000 distinct CDR3 sequences, roughly a sixth of them appearing once. With V trimmed by 5 bases and J by 7 bases, 11 bases remained unmatched. Germline CDR1 reads SGHTA; CDR2 reads FQGNSA. This CDR3 has 16 amino acids. This clonotype was detected ten times or more.

The sample taken for sequencing was blood. The clonotype originates from a woman between 50 and 59 years old with Graves' hyperthyroidism that later progressed to Graves' ophthalmopathy. This chain joins TRBV7-2 and TRBJ2-2, with 9 bases aligning to TRBD2. As DNA, the CDR3 is TGTGCCAGCAGCCCGGGAGGGACTAGCCGCCTCGGGGAGCTGTTTTTT. Amino acid sequence: CASSPGGTSRLGELFF.